This T cell receptor (beta chain) derives from a study of beta chain features in type 1 diabetes (dated by TCRdb to the late 2010s). Some background on the complete study: Mean age, gender distribution, total cell number and subset yield were not different between patients and healthy donors. A total of approximately 100 million sorted cells were examined across all samples, and the number of cells per subset was strongly correlated with RNA yield. Regulatory and stem cell-like memory subsets were isolated from only 8 patients and about eight healthy donors, whereas naive and central memory subsets came from all 30 or so donors. The study compared the TCRB repertoires of sorted circulating CD4+ T cell subsets in recently diagnosed type 1 diabetes patients with those in matched healthy donors.

The entire amount of isolated RNA was reverse transcribed using the High Capacity cDNA Reverse Transcription Kit, so the sequenced TCRB transcripts were expressed ones. Deep immunoSEQ sequencing was performed on naive, central memory and regulatory T cell samples, with an average of roughly 3.6 million total reads per sample. Sorted cells were lysed in RLT buffer and RNA was extracted with DNase-treated RNeasy Micro or Mini kits, depending on cell number. Each cell subset was processed on its own to prevent cross-contamination, while patient and healthy donor samples were processed together. The immunoSEQ multiplex PCR was used to amplify TCRB sequences from cDNA, generating 87-bp fragments that spanned the CDR3 region. Amplicons were sequenced on the Illumina HiSeq platform. As for how the authors treated the data: PCR bias was computationally corrected using synthetic template baselines, reads within Hamming distance 2 were collapsed, and singletons that could not be merged were discarded. Reads were aligned to IMGT to assign V, D and J genes, CDR3 length, and insertions or deletions at six rearrangement sites. Clonotype counts were normalized to sorted cell number within each subset before computing true diversity and Gini coefficients with the tcR R package. The overlap coefficient, calculated on TCRB nucleotide sequences, was used to quantify repertoire sharing. TCRdb retrieved this table from immuneACCESS and kept in-frame rearrangements only. Not all clones are present; in checked studies, unresolved V genes account for under half, and no reason is known for the remainder. That table is the source of V, J and clone size, and D and trimming were worked out from the DNA. For this sample there are 150,000 or so clones; around 8.7% appear just once. Roughly 0.69% of the sample is held by the ten biggest clonotypes.

This clone was found a few times. It lacks a known antigen. Base qualities were left out, and no much larger clone turns up one base away. A single peripheral blood draw of 95 to 150 mL on average was collected from each donor into heparinised tubes. A BD FACSAria II was used to sort naive, central memory, regulatory and stem cell-like memory CD4+ T cells with a panel that included CD45RO, CCR7, CD25, CD127, CD95 and CD27. All sorted populations exceeded 95% purity. PBMCs were separated immediately by Lymphoprep density gradient centrifugation and were stained directly, without being cultured. Samples were stained and sorted in pairs, with one healthy donor and one patient per experiment, so that batch effects were minimized. Counted from cysteine to phenylalanine, this CDR3 has 16 amino acids. The sequence is cut down to CDR3 DNA, 48 bases in frame from base 1. V loses 3 bases at its end and J loses 7 bases; junction bases beyond the gene matches: 14. According to the germline V gene, CDR1 reads MDHEN and CDR2 reads SYDVKM.

General findings and caveats noted by the study authors: In all four CD4+ subsets, TCRB CDR3 length was moderately but significantly shorter in type 1 diabetes patients. At VDJ recombination sites, patients with type 1 diabetes made fewer insertions and deleted more nucleotides, a pattern implying thymic rearrangement abnormalities. PCR may preferentially amplify shorter templates, but because patient and control samples were amplified and corrected together, any resulting skew would affect both groups equally. Only small numbers of individuals were included in the HLA sub-analyses, which left unresolved whether HLA type had any influence on TCRB rearrangement. The naive, central memory and regulatory TCRB repertoires appeared to resemble one another more closely among patients than among healthy donors. Because cDNA was sequenced instead of genomic DNA, highly expressing activated cells could be over-represented, though the groups showed no difference in activation or CD3 levels.

The chain is assembled from TRBV28 and TRBJ1-2, with 7 bases aligning to TRBD1. The sequence was collected from a young man in good health. Sequenced sample: central memory CD4+ T cells from blood. The CDR3 corresponds to CASSLRGGAGDSGYTF. The nucleotide sequence reads as follows: TGTGCCAGCAGTTTGAGAGGGGGCGCAGGGGATAGTGGCTACACCTTC.